Only a few counts were recorded for the clone carrying this T cell receptor beta chain. CDR3 size: 15 residues. In germline, CDR1 is MNHEY, CDR2 SMNVEV (reference sequence). V was clipped by 4 bases and J by 5 bases; unmatched bases: 6. The data are from a study of shared clonotypes between healthy human individuals. Each subset's genomic DNA was shared equally among a number of immunoSEQ plates. The protocol was immunoSEQ multiplex PCR, while the TCRdb copy is restricted to in-frame clones and leaves out a portion. Of about 1 million clones in the sample, 65% to 80% are singletons; the top ten hold approximately 1.3%.

This chain joins TRBV27 and TRBJ2-7, with 12 bases matching TRBD1. The sample consisted of memory CD4+ T cells sorted from blood. Indicated subset: CD45RA-negative fraction. This TCR derives from a man between 18 and 35 years old in good health. CDR3 coding DNA: TGTGCCAGCAGTTCCTGGGACAGGGGGCTCCACGAGCAGTACTTC. Amino acid sequence: CASSSWDRGLHEQYF.